Below are 8 T cell receptor beta chains sequenced from a single sample in a study of T cell repertoires and Cas9 in healthy adults. Measured with immunoSEQ multiplex PCR; TCRdb has only the in-frame clones, and not every one. Of more than 20,000 clones in the sample, under 95% were seen once. The sample consisted of CD4+ effector T cells (CD127+, CD25-, CD137-, CD154-) from PBMCs; culture status not recorded. The receptors were sampled from a human donor in good health.

Details on this clone: Other DNA sequences within the sample encode an identical CDR3. The chain recombines TRBV10-1 with TRBJ2-1, with 10 positions matching TRBD2. The germline gives CDR1 WNHNN, CDR2 SYGVQD (reference sequence). V shed 0 bases, J shed 3 bases, and the junction held 8 bases outside the gene matches. This CDR3 region has 18 residues. The CDR3 DNA follows: TGCGCCAGCAGTGAGTCAAAGATAGCGGGAGGAGTCTACAATGAGCAGTTCTTC. It yields the protein CASSESKIAGGVYNEQFF.

The V gene is TRBV7-2, the J gene TRBJ2-2; D assignment may be TRBD1 or TRBD2 (5 bases each). V was trimmed by 5 bases and J by 6 bases, leaving 16 bases between them. Looked up from germline, CDR1 is SGHTA and CDR2 is FQGNSA. The CDR3 runs to 15 residues. The DNA for the CDR3 is TGTGCCAGCAGCCCAGTTGGGGGTTTCCCCGGGGAGCTGTTTTTT. Translation: CASSPVGGFPGELFF.

V usage is TRBV4-2 and J usage is TRBJ1-5, with unresolved D. The CDR3 loop spans 15 amino acids. Germline CDR1 is LGHNA and CDR2 is YNFKEQ. V gave up 0 bases and J gave up 8 bases, with 14 bases separating them. CDR3 bases: TGTGCCAGCAGCCAAGATCGGGTCGGCGGGGAGCCCCAGCATTTT. Residues: CASSQDRVGGEPQHF.

The V call is TRBV5-4, the J call TRBJ1-6; D remains unclear. The CDR3 is 14 residues long. Trimming took 0 bases from V and 10 from J, leaving 11 bases between them. Germline V CDR1 and CDR2: SGHNT, YYREEE (reference sequence). CDR3 nucleotides: TGTGCCAGCAGCTTGGGCGTTCTAGACTCACCCCTCCACTTT. It yields the protein CASSLGVLDSPLHF.

The chain has TRBV21-1 and TRBJ1-5. TRBV21-1 is deemed a pseudogene. The CDR3 contains 15 residues. CDR3 protein: CASSAIGECNQPQHF. CDR3 bases: TGTGCCAGCAGCGCAATTGGGGAATGCAATCAGCCCCAGCATTTT.

The chain is built from TRBV6-1 and TRBJ1-3; unclear D gene. The CDR3 totals 9 residues. Germline V gene sequence: CDR1 MNHNS, CDR2 SASEGT. Between the trimmed V and J ends, which lost 11 bases and 8 bases, there was a span of 7 bases. The CDR3 region has the DNA TGTGCCGCCGGCTACACCATATATTTT. Amino acid sequence: CAAGYTIYF.

The chain carries TRBV6-1 and TRBJ2-7; D not resolved. The V end was cut by 2 bases, the J end by 0 bases, with 11 bases between. The length of the CDR3 is 15 residues. Germline CDR1 and CDR2: MNHNS and SASEGT. CDR3 in amino acids: CASSEMVSNSYEQYF. CDR3 DNA sequence: TGTGCCAGCAGTGAAATGGTCAGCAACTCCTACGAGCAGTACTTC.

The V gene is TRBV7-6, the J gene TRBJ2-3; no definite D call. CDR3 size: 13 residues. Trimming shortened V by 6 bases and J by 3 bases, and 10 bases separated the two germline ends. The V gene's germline CDR1 is SGHVS and CDR2 FNYEAQ. CDR3 loop: CASRPQQTDTQYF. DNA of the CDR3: TGTGCCAGCAGACCTCAGCAGACAGATACGCAGTATTTT.